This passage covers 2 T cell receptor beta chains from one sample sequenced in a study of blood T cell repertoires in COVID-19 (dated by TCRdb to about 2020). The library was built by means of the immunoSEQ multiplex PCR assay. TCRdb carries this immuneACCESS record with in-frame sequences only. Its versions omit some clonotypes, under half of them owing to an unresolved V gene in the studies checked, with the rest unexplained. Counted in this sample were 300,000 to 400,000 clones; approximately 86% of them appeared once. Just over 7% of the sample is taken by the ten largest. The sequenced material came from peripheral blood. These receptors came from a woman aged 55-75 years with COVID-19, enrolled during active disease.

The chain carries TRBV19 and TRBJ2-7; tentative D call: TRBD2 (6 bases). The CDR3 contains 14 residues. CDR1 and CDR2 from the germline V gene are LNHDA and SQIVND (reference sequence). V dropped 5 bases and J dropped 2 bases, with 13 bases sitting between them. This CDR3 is CASSSGTGAYEQYF. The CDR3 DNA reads TGTGCCAGTAGTTCGGGGACGGGGGCCTACGAGCAGTACTTC.

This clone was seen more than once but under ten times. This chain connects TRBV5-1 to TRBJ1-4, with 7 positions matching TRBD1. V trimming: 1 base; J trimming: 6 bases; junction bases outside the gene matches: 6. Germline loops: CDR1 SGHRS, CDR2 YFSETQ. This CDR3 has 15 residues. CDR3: CASSLRGGGDEKLFF. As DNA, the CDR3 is TGCGCCAGCAGCTTGAGAGGGGGCGGTGATGAAAAACTGTTTTTT.